These T cell receptor beta chains were read from a single sample in a study of control samples from healthy donors and cancer patients. Assay: immunoSEQ multiplex PCR; the TCRdb copy retains only in-frame clones and omits some. The table has about 190,000 clones, 91% seen once. Sequencing input: blood. These receptor sequences come from a man between 25 and 39 years old in good health. CDR3s include the opening cysteine and the closing phenylalanine or tryptophan. The D gene is left open where the match is weak. Size is omitted from some rows. Given values are once, few, many or a class for expanded clones.

cdr3_nt cdr3_aa v_call clone_size j_call d_call
TGTGCCAGTAGTATATGGGATGACACTGAAGCTTTCTTT CASSIWDDTEAFF TRBV19 once TRBJ1-1 -
TGTGCCACCAGTGATTTTTGGGACGGTAATTCACCCCTCCACTTT CATSDFWDGNSPLHF TRBV24-1 few TRBJ1-6 -
TGTGCCAGCAGCTTACAGGAAGCAGATACGCAGTATTTT CASSLQEADTQYF TRBV7-9 - TRBJ2-3 -
TGTGCCAGTAGTCTAGCGGGGGGGAAGGCAGATACGCAGTATTTT CASSLAGGKADTQYF TRBV19 - TRBJ2-3 TRBD2
TGTGCCAGCAGCCCCTGGACAGGGGGTTTAGACACCGGGGAGCTGTTTTTT CASSPWTGGLDTGELFF TRBV5-6 - TRBJ2-2 TRBD1
TGTGCCAGCAGCTGGGTCGGACGGGACAATCAGCCCCAGCATTTT CASSWVGRDNQPQHF TRBV7-8 once TRBJ1-5 -
TGTGCCAGCAGCTTGGAATTGGGAGTCTGGGAGCTGTTTTTT CASSLELGVWELFF TRBV5-6 - TRBJ2-2 -
TGTGCCAGCAGTAGAGCGGGGAGCACAGATACGCAGTATTTT CASSRAGSTDTQYF TRBV19 - TRBJ2-3 TRBD2
TGTGCCAGCAGTGAGAGGGCCCCCCAGGACGAGCAGTACTTC CASSERAPQDEQYF TRBV6-1 - TRBJ2-7 -
TGTGCCAGCCAGCGGGACTACAATGAGCAGTTCTTC CASQRDYNEQFF TRBV28 few TRBJ2-1 TRBD2
TGCGCCAGCAGCCCAGGGGTAGTCACTGAAGCTTTCTTT CASSPGVVTEAFF TRBV5-1 - TRBJ1-1 -
TGTGCCTGGAGTGTAGTTGGTAGCAATCAGCCCCAGCATTTT CAWSVVGSNQPQHF TRBV30 - TRBJ1-5 -
TGTGCCAGCAGTGAAGCGTCGACAGAGAGAGGTGGCTACACCTTC CASSEASTERGGYTF TRBV6-1 once TRBJ1-2 -
TGTGCCAGCTCACCGGGCAGCTCTCAATCCTACGAGCAGTACTTC CASSPGSSQSYEQYF TRBV18 - TRBJ2-7 -
TGTGCTAGTGGTTCCGGGTTGGGTGAAAAACTGTTTTTT CASGSGLGEKLFF TRBV12-5 once TRBJ1-4 -
TGTGCCAGCAGTGAAAATGTAGCGGGGTCGTTATTCACAGATACGCAGTATTTT CASSENVAGSLFTDTQYF TRBV6-1 - TRBJ2-3 TRBD2
TGCGCCAGCAGCTCCGGGACATCTCGGGTTAATGAAAAACTGTTTTTT CASSSGTSRVNEKLFF TRBV5-1 - TRBJ1-4 -